The rows below give T cell receptor beta chains drawn from one sample of a study of identical twins. TCRdb re-derived calls from the 5' RACE reads in MiXCR, one entry per CDR3 protein. The sample lists hundreds of thousands of distinct CDR3 sequences, 7.1% occurring once. The data also belong to a second study, concerning yellow fever vaccine responses in identical twins.

Sequenced: PBMCs. The receptors here all came from a woman younger than 30 in good health. The CDR3 runs from the conserved cysteine through the conserved F or W. Fields, in order: J gene, V gene, CDR3 protein.

TRBJ1-5	TRBV5-5	CASSLAPGDQPQHF
TRBJ1-6	TRBV20-1	CSARLRHLSSYNSPLHF
TRBJ2-1	TRBV21-1	CASSSIKPSHGQFF
TRBJ1-1	TRBV9	CASSEPGSMNTEAFF
TRBJ2-1	TRBV6-5	CASSYSASGTRQFF
TRBJ2-7	TRBV15	CATSRDRNYEQYF
TRBJ2-2	TRBV20-1	CSARRLAGGRGELFF
TRBJ2-3	TRBV5-1	CASSLRLGQPSTDTQYF
TRBJ2-3	TRBV29-1	CSVENRNLGRDADTQYF
TRBJ2-7	TRBV5-5	CASSSGPRDGAYEQYF
TRBJ1-4	TRBV29-1	CSVAARDISNEKLFF
TRBJ1-1	TRBV10-3	CAIRIGDRVNTEAFF
TRBJ2-7	TRBV7-2	CASSLSAGVFHEQYF
TRBJ1-2	TRBV7-9	CASSLDLGRNYGYTF
TRBJ2-3	TRBV12-3/TRBV12-4	CASVGSGTPHTDTQYF
TRBJ1-3	TRBV4-1	CASSQASRNTIYF
TRBJ2-1	TRBV20-1	CSAPLWDMSPYNEQFF
TRBJ2-3	TRBV20-1	CSARDPLLAGLPDTQYF
TRBJ2-4	TRBV28	CASSSREVLAKNIQYF
TRBJ2-1	TRBV6-1	CASSTGLAGFNEQFF
TRBJ2-1	TRBV29-1	CSAWQTNEQFF
TRBJ2-2	TRBV7-8	CASSFIGSGTGFPGELFF
TRBJ2-5	TRBV25-1	CASSEYWGGRETQYF
TRBJ1-1	TRBV28	CASTLVGDTEAFF
TRBJ2-1	TRBV6-1	CASSEFPWGSERNEQFF
TRBJ2-1	TRBV7-2	CASSQRFAGEQFF
TRBJ1-2	TRBV4-1	CASSQGQGERGYTF
TRBJ1-2	TRBV20-1	CSASWTGNNYGYTF
TRBJ2-3	TRBV4-1	CASSRGGGRDTDTQYF
TRBJ2-7	TRBV15	CATSRGSSSYEQYF
TRBJ1-4	TRBV3-1	CASSLNGQAGDEKLFF